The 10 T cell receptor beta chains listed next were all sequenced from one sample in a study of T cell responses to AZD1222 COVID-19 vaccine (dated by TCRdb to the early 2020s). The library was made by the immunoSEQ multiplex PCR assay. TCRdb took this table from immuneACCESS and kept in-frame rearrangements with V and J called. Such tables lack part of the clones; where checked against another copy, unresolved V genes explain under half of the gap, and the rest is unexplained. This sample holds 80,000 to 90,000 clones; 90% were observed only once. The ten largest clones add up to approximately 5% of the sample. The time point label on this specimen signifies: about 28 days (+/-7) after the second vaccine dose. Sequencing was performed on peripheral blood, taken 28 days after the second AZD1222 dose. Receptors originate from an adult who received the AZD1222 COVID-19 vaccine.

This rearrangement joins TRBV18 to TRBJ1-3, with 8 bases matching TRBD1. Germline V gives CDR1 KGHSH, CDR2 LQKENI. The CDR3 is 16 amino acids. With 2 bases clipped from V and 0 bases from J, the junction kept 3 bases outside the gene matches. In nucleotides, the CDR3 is TGTGCCAGCTCACCAGGGACAGGAGACTCTGGAAACACCATATATTTT. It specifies CASSPGTGDSGNTIYF.

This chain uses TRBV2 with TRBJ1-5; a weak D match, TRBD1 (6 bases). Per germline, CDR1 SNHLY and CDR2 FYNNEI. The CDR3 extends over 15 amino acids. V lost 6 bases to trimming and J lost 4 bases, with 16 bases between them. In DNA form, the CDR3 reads TGTGCCAGCAGCAACCTGGCCAGGGGAAATCAGCCCCAGCATTTT. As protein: CASSNLARGNQPQHF.

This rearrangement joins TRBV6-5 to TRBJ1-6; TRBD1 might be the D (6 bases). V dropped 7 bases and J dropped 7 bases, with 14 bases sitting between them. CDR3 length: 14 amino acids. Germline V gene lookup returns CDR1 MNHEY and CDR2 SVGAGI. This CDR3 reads CASTPGQTNSPLHF. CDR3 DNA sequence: TGTGCCAGCACCCCAGGACAGACCAATTCACCCCTCCACTTT.

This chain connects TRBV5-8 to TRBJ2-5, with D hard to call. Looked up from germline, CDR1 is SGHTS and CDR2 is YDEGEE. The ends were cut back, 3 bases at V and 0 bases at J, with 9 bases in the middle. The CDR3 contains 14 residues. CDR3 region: CASSSRRYQETQYF. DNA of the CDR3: TGTGCCAGCAGCTCTCGACGGTACCAAGAGACCCAGTACTTC.

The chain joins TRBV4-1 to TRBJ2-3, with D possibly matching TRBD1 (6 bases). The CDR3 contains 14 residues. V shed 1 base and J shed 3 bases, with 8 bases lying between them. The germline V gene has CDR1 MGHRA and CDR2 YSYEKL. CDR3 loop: CASSQVQGTDTQYF. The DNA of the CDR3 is TGCGCCAGCAGCCAAGTTCAGGGGACAGATACGCAGTATTTT.

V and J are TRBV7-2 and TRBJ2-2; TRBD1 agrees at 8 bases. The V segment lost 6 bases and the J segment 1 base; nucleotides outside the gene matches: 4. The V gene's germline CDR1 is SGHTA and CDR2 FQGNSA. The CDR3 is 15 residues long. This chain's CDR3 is CASSRDRRNTGELFF. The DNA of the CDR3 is TGTGCCAGCAGTAGGGACAGGCGGAACACCGGGGAGCTGTTTTTT.

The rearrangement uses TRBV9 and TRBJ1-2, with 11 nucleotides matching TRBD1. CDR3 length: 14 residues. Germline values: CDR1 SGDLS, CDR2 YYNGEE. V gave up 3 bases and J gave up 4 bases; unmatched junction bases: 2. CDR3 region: CASSAGQGAYGYTF. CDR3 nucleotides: TGTGCCAGCAGCGCCGGACAGGGGGCCTATGGCTACACCTTC.

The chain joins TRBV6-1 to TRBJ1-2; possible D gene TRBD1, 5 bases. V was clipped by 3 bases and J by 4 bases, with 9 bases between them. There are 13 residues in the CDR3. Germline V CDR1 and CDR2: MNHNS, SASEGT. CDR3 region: CASSDREFYGYTF. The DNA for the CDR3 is TGTGCCAGCAGTGACAGGGAGTTCTATGGCTACACCTTC.

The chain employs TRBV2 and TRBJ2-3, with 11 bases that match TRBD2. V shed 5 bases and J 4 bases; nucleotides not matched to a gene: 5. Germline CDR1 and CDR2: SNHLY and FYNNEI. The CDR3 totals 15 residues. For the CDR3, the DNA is TGTGCCAGCAGTTTAGCGGGGGGGCGGGCAGATACGCAGTATTTT. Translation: CASSLAGGRADTQYF.

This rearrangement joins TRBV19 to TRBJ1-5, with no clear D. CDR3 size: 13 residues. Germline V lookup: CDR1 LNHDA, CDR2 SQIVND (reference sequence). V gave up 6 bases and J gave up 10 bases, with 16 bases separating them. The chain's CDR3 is CASRVDMIRPQHF. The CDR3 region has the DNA TGTGCCAGTAGGGTTGACATGATCCGACCCCAGCATTTT.